The 18 T cell receptor beta chains listed next were all sequenced from one sample in a study of cytomegalovirus exposure and HLA in healthy donors. TCRdb keeps only in-frame clones here, not all; method: immunoSEQ multiplex PCR. The sample has some 140,000 clones, 80% to 90% seen once. The sample consisted of PBMCs. These receptors came from a young woman in good health and CMV-seropositive.

CDR3 amino acids: CASSPEAGRQETQYF. The CDR3 DNA sequence: TGTGCCAGCAGCCCAGAGGCGGGGAGGCAAGAGACCCAGTACTTC. The rearrangement joins TRBV7-2 to TRBJ2-5, with D perhaps TRBD2 (6 bases). Per the germline V gene, CDR1 is SGHTA and CDR2 is FQGNSA. The CDR3 contains 15 residues. V lost 5 bases to trimming and J lost 2 bases, with 15 bases between them. The full variable domain, rest sourced from reference TRBV7-2 and TRBJ2-5, is GAGVSQSPSNKVTEKGKDVELRCDPISGHTALYWYRQSLGQGLEFLIYFQGNSAPDKSGLPSDRFSAERTGGSVSTLTIQRTQQEDSAVYLCASSPEAGRQETQYFGPGTRLLVL.

V and J are TRBV9 and TRBJ2-1, with TRBD2 matching 12 bases. V was clipped by 3 bases and J by 4 bases; unmatched bases: 14. Germline-derived CDR1 and CDR2 are SGDLS and YYNGEE. The CDR3 runs to 19 residues. The CDR3 sequence: CASSGPASGGASAYNEQFF. The CDR3 DNA reads TGTGCCAGCAGCGGACCTGCTAGCGGGGGGGCGAGCGCTTACAATGAGCAGTTCTTC. Full variable domain (remainder filled in from reference TRBV9 and TRBJ2-1): DSGVTQTPKHLITATGQRVTLRCSPRSGDLSVYWYQQSLDQGLQFLIQYYNGEERAKGNILERFSAQQFPDLHSELNLSSLELGDSALYFCASSGPASGGASAYNEQFFGPGTRLTVL.

The chain has TRBV4-3 and TRBJ2-7; 8 nucleotides align to TRBD1. The CDR3 length is 17 residues. Trimming cost V 0 bases and J 5 bases; bases outside gene matches: 12. Looked up from germline, CDR1 is LGHNA and CDR2 is YSLEER. CDR3 sequence: CASSQDQTGVRIHEQYF. Here the CDR3 DNA reads TGCGCCAGCAGCCAAGACCAGACAGGGGTTAGAATCCACGAGCAGTACTTC.

The V gene is TRBV6-1, the J gene TRBJ1-2; maybe TRBD1 (5 bases). CDR1 MNHNS and CDR2 SASEGT come from the germline V gene. V lost 3 bases and J lost 7, with 9 bases in between. The CDR3 is 12 amino acids. The CDR3 DNA reads as TGTGCCAGCAGTGAGGGGGAGGGTGGCTACACCTTC. Protein: CASSEGEGGYTF.

The sample holds one count of this clone. The chain employs TRBV21-1 and TRBJ2-1; the listed D gene, TRBD2, was not tested against the DNA. TRBV21-1 is a pseudogene. The CDR3 is 14 residues long. The CDR3 coding sequence is TGTGCCACCCAACTACCTCCATATTACAATGAGCAGTTCTTC. It codes for CATQLPPYYNEQFF.

The genes are TRBV7-2 and TRBJ2-1; TRBD1 aligns across 7 bases. V shed 1 base, J shed 7 bases, and the junction held 4 bases outside the gene matches. The CDR3 extends over 14 amino acids. Germline V gene data show CDR1 as SGHTA and CDR2 as FQGNSA. For the CDR3, the DNA is TGTGCCAGCAGCTTAGGGGTCAGGGGGAATGAGCAGTTCTTC. This translates into CASSLGVRGNEQFF.

This sequence joins TRBV6-5 and TRBJ2-5, with D tentatively TRBD2 (7 bases). This CDR3 has 13 residues. Looked up from germline, CDR1 is MNHEY and CDR2 is SVGAGI. The V and J ends lost 6 bases and 5 bases respectively, with 13 bases between them. CDR3 sequence reads: CASSAGGLETQYF. CDR3 coding DNA: TGTGCCAGCAGCGCCGGGGGGCTGGAGACCCAGTACTTC.

V gene TRBV10-3 combines with J gene TRBJ1-6; D gene ambiguous. The ends were cut back, 2 bases at V and 7 bases at J, with 12 bases in the middle. Germline V gene sequence: CDR1 ENHRY, CDR2 SYGVKD. This CDR3 is built from 15 residues. In DNA form, the CDR3 reads TGTGCCATCAGTGAGGACGGGGATGGGAATTCACCCCTCCACTTT. It codes for CAISEDGDGNSPLHF.

CDR3 nucleotides: TGTGCCAGCACACTGAAGCCTTATAGCAATCAGCCCCAGCATTTT. Translating gives CASTLKPYSNQPQHF. V is TRBV6-5 and J is TRBJ1-5; D unresolved. V lost 7 bases to trimming and J lost 0 bases, with 13 bases between them. Germline-derived CDR1 and CDR2 are MNHEY and SVGAGI. This CDR3 is 15 amino acids long.

The rearrangement joins TRBV7-3 to TRBJ2-3, with a possible D match to TRBD1 (5 bases). The CDR3 is made up of 15 amino acids. CDR1 is SGHTA, CDR2 FQGTGA, per germline. Deletions cut 4 bases from V and 2 bases from J, with 13 bases between. The CDR3 region has the DNA TGTGCCAGCAGCTCCTCAGGGTACATCACAGATACGCAGTATTTT. Its protein is CASSSSGYITDTQYF.

This clone was seen a few times. This sequence joins TRBV28 and TRBJ1-1, with D possibly TRBD1 on 5 matching bases. Trimming shortened V by 5 bases and J by 0 bases, and 7 bases separated the two germline ends. This CDR3 has 13 amino acids. The germline CDR1 and CDR2 sequences are MDHEN and SYDVKM. CDR3 in DNA: TGTGCCAGCAGTCGGGGGATGAACACTGAAGCTTTCTTT. Its translation: CASSRGMNTEAFF. Filled out from reference TRBV28 and TRBJ1-1, the complete variable domain reads DVKVTQSSRYLVKRTGEKVFLECVQDMDHENMFWYRQDPGLGLRLIYFSYDVKMKEKGDIPEGYSVSREKKERFSLILESASTNQTSMYLCASSRGMNTEAFFGQGTRLTVV.

This clone was observed a single time. V usage is TRBV7-9 and J usage is TRBJ1-3; 8 bases are a match to TRBD1. The CDR3 loop spans 18 amino acids. Germline loops: CDR1 SEHNR, CDR2 FQNEAQ (reference sequence). The junction had 13 bases not matched to a gene; V was cut back by 6 bases and J by 0 bases. CDR3 loop: CASRIKPGQASSGNTIYF. Written as DNA, the CDR3 is TGTGCCAGCAGGATAAAACCGGGACAGGCGAGCTCTGGAAACACCATATATTTT. Full variable domain (outside the CDR3, taken from reference TRBV7-9 and TRBJ1-3): DTGVSQNPRHKITKRGQNVTFRCDPISEHNRLYWYRQTLGQGPEFLTYFQNEAQLEKSRLLSDRFSAERPKGSFSTLEIQRTEQGDSAMYLCASRIKPGQASSGNTIYFGEGSWLTVV.

The V gene is TRBV30, the J gene TRBJ2-7; weak D call: TRBD1 (5 bases). CDR1 and CDR2 from the germline V gene are GTSNPN and SVGIG (reference sequence). With 2 bases removed from V and 5 bases from J, the gap between germline ends came to 13 bases. The CDR3 is 13 residues long. The CDR3 region is CAWSLGRADEQYF. The CDR3 nucleotides read TGTGCCTGGAGTTTAGGCAGGGCGGACGAGCAGTACTTC.

V and J are TRBV28 and TRBJ1-6, with D tentatively TRBD1 (6 bases). The CDR3 is 15 amino acids. V lost 3 bases and J 9 bases, leaving 15 bases between the germline ends. The germline V gene has CDR1 MDHEN and CDR2 SYDVKM. As DNA, the CDR3 is TGTGCCAGCAGTTTGGCACAGGGTAGAAGTTCACCCCTCCACTTT. It encodes CASSLAQGRSSPLHF.

This clone was seen many times. The V and J genes are TRBV28 and TRBJ2-3; TRBD1 aligns across 9 bases. Per the germline V gene, CDR1 is MDHEN and CDR2 is SYDVKM. The CDR3 spans 14 residues. The V and J ends lost 8 bases and 0 bases, in that order; junction bases with no gene match: 3. The CDR3 DNA follows: TGTGCCAGCGGTGGGACAGGGAGCACAGATACGCAGTATTTT. Its protein is CASGGTGSTDTQYF.

The chain combines TRBV5-1 with TRBJ2-2, with D perhaps matching TRBD1 (5 bases). The germline gives CDR1 SGHRS, CDR2 YFSETQ. This CDR3 spans 17 amino acids. Trimming pared 1 base from V and 9 bases from J, leaving 22 bases between. CDR3 protein: CASSLQGGLLSNWELFF. DNA of the CDR3: TGCGCCAGCAGCTTGCAGGGTGGTCTTCTCAGCAATTGGGAGCTGTTTTTT. Combining the CDR3 with reference TRBV5-1 and TRBJ2-2 gives the whole variable domain KAGVTQTPRYLIKTRGQQVTLSCSPISGHRSVSWYQQTPGQGLQFLFEYFSETQRNKGNFPGRFSGRQFSNSRSEMNVSTLELGDSALYLCASSLQGGLLSNWELFFGEGSRLTVL.

The chain uses TRBV19 and TRBJ2-1; possibly TRBD2 for D (7 bases). CDR1 LNHDA and CDR2 SQIVND come from the germline V gene (reference sequence). The CDR3 extends over 18 amino acids. V lost 9 bases and J 2 bases, leaving 26 bases between the germline ends. CDR3 amino acids: CASDKGVAGRLTYNEQFF. CDR3 nucleotide sequence: TGTGCCAGCGATAAGGGGGTAGCGGGCCGTCTTACCTACAATGAGCAGTTCTTC.

This clone appeared once. The rearrangement links TRBV11-2 to TRBJ1-2; the D is unclear. The V end was cut by 2 bases, the J end by 6 bases, with 13 bases between. Germline assignment: CDR1 SGHAT and CDR2 FQNNGV. The CDR3 totals 14 residues. The CDR3 sequence is CASSLSDRGDGYTF. The CDR3 bases are TGTGCCAGCAGCTTAAGCGACCGCGGGGATGGCTACACCTTC.